This T cell receptor (beta chain) is drawn from a study of control samples from healthy donors and cancer patients. Assay: immunoSEQ multiplex PCR; the TCRdb copy retains only in-frame clones and omits some. The sample includes 55,000 to 70,000 clones, around 89% seen only once; the top ten take almost 6%. V dropped 3 bases and J dropped 5; count of bases not matched to a gene: 6. The CDR3 has 15 amino acids. CDR1 and CDR2 from the germline V gene are LNHDA and SQIVND (reference sequence). The receptor's source is a man aged 60-69 years with colorectal cancer. Material for sequencing was PBMCs. This sequence joins TRBV19 and TRBJ2-5, with 10 bases that match TRBD2. CDR3 DNA: TGTGCCAGTAGTATTCTAGCGGGGGACCGGGAGACCCAGTACTTC. It yields the protein CASSILAGDRETQYF.